This paragraph covers one T cell receptor beta chain sequence. Its antigen is undetermined. The data were obtained in a study of cytomegalovirus exposure and HLA in healthy donors. General study findings and limits: The study found most TCR sequences rare, yet found some public TCRs in many donors.

This CDR3 region has 12 residues. The germline CDR1 and CDR2 sequences are MNHEY and SVGAGI. In the PCR, 60 Vbeta and 13 Jbeta primers were used. Data came from immunoSEQ multiplex PCR; TCRdb stores just in-frame clones and leaves some out. Recorded for this sample: 49,000 or so clones. This chain joins TRBV6-5 and TRBJ2-5; 10 bases align to TRBD1. The J call could be wrong; TRBJ2-7 is a better fit for the DNA end. This receptor was taken from a man in his forties or fifties in good health and CMV-seropositive. Sequenced: PBMCs. CDR3 in amino acids: CASWDRGGEQYF. CDR3 coding DNA: TGTGCCTCCTGGGACAGGGGAGGCGAGCAGTACTTC.